The clone carrying this T cell receptor (beta chain) appeared a few times. The CDR3 ends on some other residue instead of the conserved phenylalanine or tryptophan, so this is likely a read error. The V gene end was trimmed by 4 bases and the J gene end by 2 bases; junction bases not matched to a gene: 5. The CDR3 has 14 amino acids. This specimen comes from a study of T cells in Graves' hyperthyroidism and ophthalmopathy. Amplification yielded TCR beta CDR3 regions, with RNA transcripts as the source. The HTBI set primed first-round TCR CDR3 RT-PCR. TCRdb re-derived calls from the multiplex PCR reads in MiXCR, one entry per CDR3 protein. The sample shows around 420,000 distinct CDR3 sequences, 15% to 18% of them seen only once.

V usage is TRBV12-3 or TRBV12-4 and J usage is TRBJ2-7, with 7 bases identical to TRBD1. The material sequenced was blood. The TCR originated in a young woman with Graves' hyperthyroidism. CDR3 sequence (DNA): TGTGCCAGCAGTTCACAGGGGAGAGCCTACGAGCAGTACCTC. Translating gives CASSSQGRAYEQYL.